These T cell receptor beta chains were read from a single sample in a study of CD8+CD57+ T cells in acquired aplastic anemia. MiXCR, applied by TCRdb to the reads, yields one record per CDR3 protein. This sample has over 150,000 distinct CDR3 sequences, with 40% to 65% found just once. The sample taken for sequencing was sorted CD4+, CD8+, or CD8+CD57+ T cells (not recorded which) from PBMCs. The receptors come from a human donor with aplastic anemia. Each CDR3 is given with its conserved first and last residue. Each record gives: D gene, V gene, J gene, CDR3 length, clone size, CDR3 protein, CDR3 DNA. A D gene is named only where the DNA matches it firmly. A row's size may be missing; if present it is once, few, many or a size class.

NA	TRBV10-1	TRBJ2-7	13	few	CASSDLLGGEQYF	TGCGCCAGCAGTGATCTCCTAGGGGGCGAGCAGTACTTC
TRBD2	TRBV10-1	TRBJ2-7	16	NA	CASSKRASGANGEQYF	TGCGCCAGCAGCAAGAGGGCTAGCGGGGCCAATGGAGAGCAGTACTTC
TRBD2	TRBV6-4	TRBJ2-3	15	many	CASSDTAGGTDTQYF	TGTGCCAGCAGTGACACGGCGGGGGGAACAGATACGCAGTATTTT
NA	TRBV19	TRBJ2-7	14	NA	CASRVSVSSYEQYF	TGTGCCAGTAGAGTGTCGGTCAGCTCCTACGAGCAGTACTTC
TRBD2	TRBV7-2	TRBJ2-7	12	NA	CASRGLSYEQYF	TGTGCCAGCAGGGGACTATCCTACGAGCAGTACTTC
TRBD2	TRBV11-2	TRBJ2-2	15	NA	CASGLGWGGTGELFF	TGTGCCAGCGGCTTAGGATGGGGGGGGACCGGGGAGCTGTTTTTT
TRBD2	TRBV29-1	TRBJ2-7	13	NA	CSFEGLFTYEQYF	TGCAGCTTTGAGGGACTATTTACCTACGAGCAGTACTTC
NA	TRBV6-4	TRBJ2-7	13	many	CASSDVPGGEQYF	TGTGCCAGCAGTGATGTCCCTGGCGGCGAGCAGTACTTC
NA	TRBV20-1	TRBJ1-5	15	NA	CSARGAGDSNQPQHF	TGCAGTGCTAGGGGGGCGGGGGACAGCAATCAGCCCCAGCATTTT
NA	TRBV25-1	TRBJ2-7	15	NA	CASGTRPGRDYEQYF	TGTGCCAGCGGAACCCGGCCGGGACGGGACTACGAGCAGTACTTC
NA	TRBV9	TRBJ2-2	17	many	CASSVGYRLVPTGELFF	TGTGCCAGCAGCGTAGGGTACAGGCTCGTCCCGACCGGGGAGCTGTTTTTT
NA	TRBV10-3	TRBJ2-1	14	NA	CAISPGPSYNEQFF	TGTGCCATCAGTCCGGGACCCTCCTACAATGAGCAGTTCTTC
NA	TRBV25-1	TRBJ1-2	13	few	CASSETGRYGYTF	TGTGCCAGCAGTGAGACAGGACGCTATGGCTACACCTTC
TRBD1	TRBV3-1	TRBJ1-4	15	NA	CASSQGRGRDEKLFF	TGTGCCAGCAGCCAAGGGAGGGGGCGGGATGAAAAACTGTTTTTT
TRBD2	TRBV5-1	TRBJ2-5	19	NA	CASSIPGLAGLPEGETQYF	TGCGCCAGCAGCATACCGGGACTAGCGGGGCTACCGGAGGGCGAGACCCAGTACTTC
TRBD1	TRBV7-9	TRBJ2-3	14	NA	CASDAQGGGDTQYF	TGTGCCAGCGACGCACAGGGGGGAGGAGATACGCAGTATTTT
NA	TRBV10-3	TRBJ1-2	15	NA	CAISEYQGNVGGYTF	TGTGCCATCAGTGAATATCAAGGGAATGTAGGAGGCTACACCTTC
NA	TRBV6-2/TRBV6-3	TRBJ2-3	18	many	CASSYAGGTRRQVDTQYF	TGTGCCAGCAGTTACGCGGGTGGGACACGGCGCCAGGTGGATACGCAGTATTTT